Below are 24 T cell receptor beta chains sequenced from a single sample in a study of blood T cell repertoires in COVID-19. Measured with immunoSEQ multiplex PCR; TCRdb has only the in-frame clones, and not every one. There are about 250,000 clones in the sample; roughly 86% occur only once, and 4% lies in the top ten. The specimen was PBMCs or T cells enriched from blood (not recorded which). These receptors were taken from a woman between 25 and 40 years old with acute COVID-19.

This chain connects TRBV5-1 to TRBJ1-4; the D gene is possibly TRBD1 (5 bases). Germline V gene data show CDR1 as SGHRS and CDR2 as YFSETQ. The V and J ends lost 3 bases and 3 bases respectively, with 21 bases between them. This CDR3 has 18 residues. Written as DNA, the CDR3 is TGCGCCAGCAGCTCGAACCCGGCCGGGGGGGTTGCTAATGAAAAACTGTTTTTT. Translation: CASSSNPAGGVANEKLFF.

The J gene is TRBJ1-3, the V gene TRBV12-2; TRBD1, the table's D call, lacks a check against the DNA. TRBV12-2 is marked as a pseudogene. The CDR3 runs 16 residues. The CDR3 region is CASRGDRGRTGNTIYF. The CDR3 DNA follows: TGTGCAAGTCGTGGGGACAGGGGAAGAACTGGAAACACCATATATTTT.

The genes are TRBV30 and TRBJ1-5; D not certain. Trimming cost V 1 base and J 7 bases, with 11 bases left between them. There are 13 residues in the CDR3. Germline CDR1 and CDR2: GTSNPN and SVGIG (reference sequence). CDR3 protein: CAWSGAGDQPQHF. The CDR3 nucleotides read TGTGCCTGGAGTGGGGCAGGTGACCAGCCCCAGCATTTT.

The CDR3 loop is CASSMGQGNEKLFF. The CDR3 bases are TGTGCCAGCAGTATGGGACAGGGGAATGAAAAACTGTTTTTT. This chain uses TRBV6-5 with TRBJ1-4; 10 bases are a match to TRBD1. The CDR3 is made up of 14 amino acids. The V and J ends lost 5 bases and 5 bases, in that order; junction bases with no gene match: 2. CDR1 MNHEY and CDR2 SVGAGI come from the germline V gene.

V gene TRBV12-3 or TRBV12-4 combines with J gene TRBJ1-5; weak D call: TRBD1 (6 bases). Trimming cost V 9 bases and J 7 bases, with 13 bases left between them. The CDR3 loop spans 12 amino acids. This chain's CDR3 is CASTGFGQPQHF. In DNA, the CDR3 is TGTGCCAGTACAGGGTTCGGGCAGCCCCAGCATTTT.

The genes are TRBV15 and TRBJ2-5, with 11 bases lining up with TRBD1. Germline V gene data show CDR1 as LNHNV and CDR2 as YYDKDF (reference sequence). V shed 2 bases and J 2 bases; nucleotides not matched to a gene: 7. The CDR3 contains 17 residues. The CDR3 loop is CATSRPGGDRGQETQYF. The DNA for the CDR3 is TGTGCCACCAGCAGACCCGGCGGGGACAGGGGGCAAGAGACCCAGTACTTC.

In DNA form, the CDR3 reads TGTGCCAGCAGTGGGGACAGGGCTAATGAAAAACTGTTTTTT. It translates to CASSGDRANEKLFF. The V gene is TRBV6-4, the J gene TRBJ1-4; TRBD1 aligns across 9 bases. Germline assignment: CDR1 MRHNA and CDR2 SNTAGT. The CDR3 is made up of 14 amino acids. V shed 4 bases, J shed 3 bases, and the junction held 0 bases outside the gene matches.

The gene calls are TRBV4-2 and TRBJ1-2, with 9 bases aligning to TRBD1. V was pared by 2 bases and J by 5 bases, with 12 bases of the junction left unmatched. The germline V gene encodes CDR1 LGHNA and CDR2 YNFKEQ. The CDR3 has 17 amino acids. CDR3 bases: TGTGCCAGCAGCCAAACACAGGGGGCCCACCAGCTTTATGGCTACACCTTC. Protein product: CASSQTQGAHQLYGYTF.

The chain is built from TRBV5-1 and TRBJ2-3; 7 positions match TRBD1. J was trimmed by 4 bases and V by 3 bases; bases with no gene match: 5. CDR3 length: 14 residues. Germline assignment: CDR1 SGHRS and CDR2 YFSETQ. CDR3 sequence reads: CASSSGGSADTQYF. The CDR3 nucleotides are TGCGCCAGCAGCTCAGGGGGATCGGCAGATACGCAGTATTTT.

The J gene is TRBJ2-7, the V gene TRBV9, with 10 positions matching TRBD1. V shed 3 bases and J 5 bases; nucleotides not matched to a gene: 5. CDR1 SGDLS and CDR2 YYNGEE come from the germline V gene. The CDR3 has 14 amino acids. CDR3 coding DNA: TGTGCCAGCAGCGCTTCGGGACAGGGGCACGAGCAGTACTTC. This translates into CASSASGQGHEQYF.

The chain couples TRBV6-5 to TRBJ2-7; TRBD1 matches 8 bases. The CDR3 totals 15 residues. Germline values: CDR1 MNHEY, CDR2 SVGAGI. J gave up 2 bases and V 6 bases, and 9 bases lay outside the gene matches. Written as DNA, the CDR3 is TGTGCCAGCAGCCTTGGGACAGGCCCTACCTACGAGCAGTACTTC. Its protein is CASSLGTGPTYEQYF.

This chain links TRBV6-1 with TRBJ1-2; D gene unclear. The V gene lost 2 bases and the J gene lost 6 bases, with 16 bases spanning the gap. The germline gives CDR1 MNHNS, CDR2 SASEGT. CDR3 size: 15 residues. The CDR3 spells CASSEFIPAGHGYTF. As DNA, the CDR3 is TGTGCCAGCAGTGAATTTATCCCGGCAGGCCATGGCTACACCTTC.

The gene calls are TRBV4-1 and TRBJ2-7, with 7 bases lining up with TRBD1. This CDR3 region has 17 residues. Losses at the gene ends were 1 base for V and 7 bases for J; bases not matched to a gene: 16. In germline, CDR1 is MGHRA, CDR2 YSYEKL. The DNA for the CDR3 is TGCGCCAGCAGCCAAGCGGGGCAGGGGGTGGCCCTGGGAGAGCAGTACTTC. Its translation is CASSQAGQGVALGEQYF.

V usage is TRBV19 and J usage is TRBJ1-2; a weak D match, TRBD1 (6 bases). The germline gives CDR1 LNHDA, CDR2 SQIVND (reference sequence). V shed 5 bases and J shed 0 bases, with 10 bases lying between them. This CDR3 spans 14 amino acids. The CDR3 region is CASSANRANYGYTF. DNA for the CDR3: TGTGCCAGTAGTGCCAACAGGGCTAACTATGGCTACACCTTC.

V and J are TRBV3-1 (or the pseudogene TRBV3-2) and TRBJ1-1; D is uncertain. The V gene's germline CDR1 is LGHDT and CDR2 YNNKEL (reference sequence). Trimming left V 5 bases short and J 6 bases short, with 13 bases between. The CDR3 contains 13 residues. In DNA, the CDR3 is TGTGCCAGCAGCGCCCCCCCGGTCCCTGAAGCTTTCTTT. Amino acids: CASSAPPVPEAFF.

The chain has TRBV19 and TRBJ1-5; unclear D gene. The CDR3 is made up of 14 amino acids. The V gene lost 5 bases and the J gene lost 3 bases, with 11 bases spanning the gap. CDR1 and CDR2 (germline): LNHDA, SQIVND (reference sequence). CDR3 nucleotides: TGTGCCAGTAGTCCCACGACTTCCAATCAGCCCCAGCATTTT. It translates to CASSPTTSNQPQHF.

The chain uses TRBV6-6 and TRBJ1-1; D might be TRBD1 (6 bases). This CDR3 is 15 amino acids long. Germline lookup yields CDR1 MNHNY and CDR2 SVGAGI (reference sequence). Trimming pared 5 bases from V and 1 base from J, leaving 14 bases between. CDR3 nucleotide sequence: TGTGCCAGCAGTCACTGGGACAAAAGGAACACTGAAGCTTTCTTT. Protein product: CASSHWDKRNTEAFF.

V gene TRBV7-9 combines with J gene TRBJ1-1; D is unresolved. V was cut by 7 bases and J by 6 bases, with 9 bases left in between. Germline V gene sequence: CDR1 SEHNR, CDR2 FQNEAQ (reference sequence). CDR3 length: 11 amino acids. CDR3 residues: CASILSAEAFF. The CDR3 DNA sequence: TGTGCCAGCATCCTAAGCGCTGAAGCTTTCTTT.

The genes are TRBV27 and TRBJ1-5, with D possibly matching TRBD1 (6 bases). The ends were cut back, 4 bases at V and 4 bases at J, with 11 bases in the middle. Germline CDR1 MNHEY, CDR2 SMNVEV (reference sequence). This CDR3 has 14 residues. CDR3 region: CASSSGQPNQPQHF. The CDR3 bases are TGTGCCAGCAGTTCTGGACAGCCAAATCAGCCCCAGCATTTT.

This chain uses TRBV5-4 with TRBJ1-1; D unresolved. V lost 2 bases to trimming and J lost 8 bases, with 10 bases between them. Germline assignment: CDR1 SGHNT and CDR2 YYREEE (reference sequence). The CDR3 consists of 12 residues. CDR3 sequence: CASSFEGSEAFF. The CDR3 DNA sequence: TGTGCCAGCAGCTTTGAAGGGAGCGAAGCTTTCTTT.

The chain links TRBV7-2 to TRBJ2-3, with D possibly TRBD2 on 7 matching bases. The CDR3 has 14 residues. CDR1 and CDR2 (germline): SGHTA, FQGNSA. Trimming took 7 bases from V and 3 from J, leaving 14 bases between them. The CDR3 sequence is CASKGGERTDTQYF. The DNA for the CDR3 is TGTGCCAGCAAGGGGGGGGAGCGAACAGATACGCAGTATTTT.

The chain carries TRBV7-9 and TRBJ1-5; 8 nucleotides agree with TRBD1. Per germline, CDR1 SEHNR and CDR2 FQNEAQ (reference sequence). The CDR3 contains 14 residues. Trimming took 1 base from V and 5 from J; bases not matched to a gene: 1. The CDR3 DNA follows: TGTGCCAGCAGCTTAGAACAGGGGGATCAGCCCCAGCATTTT. Residues: CASSLEQGDQPQHF.

The genes are TRBV19 and TRBJ1-5; D is uncertain. V lost 5 bases to trimming and J lost 0 bases, with 8 bases between them. Germline-derived CDR1 and CDR2 are LNHDA and SQIVND (reference sequence). The CDR3 is 14 amino acids. DNA for the CDR3: TGTGCCAGTAGTCAACAGCATAGCAATCAGCCCCAGCATTTT. Protein sequence: CASSQQHSNQPQHF.

The chain has TRBV30 and TRBJ1-2, with a possible D match to TRBD1 (5 bases). This CDR3 spans 16 amino acids. Trimming removed 1 base at V and 2 bases at J, with 17 bases between. The germline CDR1 and CDR2 sequences are GTSNPN and SVGIG (reference sequence). The chain's CDR3 is CAWSGKGLIGNYGYTF. CDR3 in DNA: TGTGCCTGGAGTGGAAAGGGACTAATAGGGAACTATGGCTACACCTTC.